This TCR beta chain was captured in a study of cytomegalovirus exposure and HLA in healthy donors. Study-level information: The 110 or so validation repertoires used the same platform as the roughly 610 first-cohort repertoires, a later analysis reported.

Generated by immunoSEQ multiplex PCR, the TCRdb table keeps only in-frame clones and is missing some. Here the sample spans about 66,000 clones, 95% to 98% being singletons. V dropped 1 base and J dropped 6 bases, with 6 bases sitting between them. This CDR3 spans 12 amino acids. Per the germline V gene, CDR1 is MNHEY and CDR2 is SMNVEV (reference sequence). This chain uses TRBV27 with TRBJ1-1, with D unclear. The clonotype was recovered from a woman younger than 35 in good health and CMV-seropositive. The sequenced material came from PBMCs. The CDR3 loop is CASSLFGAEAFF. The CDR3 region has the DNA TGTGCCAGCAGTTTATTCGGAGCTGAAGCTTTCTTT.